The present entry profiles one T cell receptor (beta chain) with its context. Here immunoSEQ multiplex PCR was the method, and the copy in TCRdb shows in-frame clones only, minus some. This sample yields 150,000 to 200,000 clones, of which roughly 84% are seen a single time; roughly 8% belongs to the top ten. This sample was taken from a study of blood T cell repertoires in COVID-19. Assignment of participants to cohorts was predicated upon participant-reported clinical history. The CDR3 loop spans 16 amino acids. Germline trimming cut 7 bases from V and 0 bases from J; bases unmatched to any gene: 9. The germline CDR1 and CDR2 sequences are LNHDA and SQIVND (reference sequence).

The source material was PBMCs or T cells enriched from blood (not recorded which). This chain connects TRBV19 to TRBJ2-3, with TRBD2 matching over 8 bases. The sequence derives from a woman between 45 and 65 years old who had recovered from COVID-19. Here the CDR3 reads CASTLTGGASTDTQYF. For the CDR3, the DNA is TGTGCCAGTACCCTCACCGGGGGGGCTAGCACAGATACGCAGTATTTT.